This T cell receptor beta chain was identified in a study of CD8+ T cells in alopecia areata. About the study: The drug, oral tofacitinib, was given to treated patients at 5 to 10 mg twice daily.

This clone has just a few counts. Its antigen remains unknown. V shed 0 bases, J shed 3 bases, and the junction held 4 bases outside the gene matches. Per the germline V gene, CDR1 is LGHNA and CDR2 is YSLEER. The CDR3 is 15 residues long. Study-level points and caveats: Across lesional scalp, and particularly alopecia totalis/universalis, clonality surpassed that of normal scalp. Scalp clonality, together with expanded CD8+ clones among the top 100, fell significantly with tofacitinib.

The treatment denotes: oral pan-JAK inhibitor, 5-10 mg twice daily. Reverse transcribed after extraction, RNA yielded cDNA as the sequencing template. TCRdb's copy holds only in-frame clones and misses some; the assay was immunoSEQ multiplex PCR. The table lists about 76,000 clones, roughly 66% of them singletons. Sequences were derived from CD8+ T cells sorted from blood, sampled at week 24, from a patient treated with tofacitinib. This chain connects TRBV4-3 to TRBJ2-7; 8 bases match TRBD2. The receptor's source is a human donor with alopecia areata. Here the CDR3 DNA reads TGCGCCAGCAGCCAAGAGCGGGAGGAGATCTACGAGCAGTACTTC. Translation gives CASSQEREEIYEQYF.